The 8 T cell receptor beta chains below all came from one sample that was sequenced in a study of OX40 agonist ivuxolimab in advanced cancers. This table comes from immunoSEQ multiplex PCR, and its TCRdb copy is limited to in-frame clones, with some not included. The table has some 66,000 clones, over 75% seen once. The sequenced sample was CD4+ or CD8+ T cells sorted from blood, obtained in a trial of the OX40 agonist ivuxolimab. The receptor set was obtained from an adult with an advanced solid tumor such as melanoma, head and neck, liver or kidney cancer.

The rearrangement uses TRBV18 and TRBJ2-5, with D uncertain. Trimming took 5 bases from V and 0 from J, leaving 1 base between them. Per the germline V gene, CDR1 is KGHSH and CDR2 is LQKENI. The CDR3 extends over 11 amino acids. The CDR3 loop reads CASSYQETQYF. In DNA form, the CDR3 reads TGTGCCAGCTCATACCAAGAGACCCAGTACTTC.

The chain combines TRBV5-5 with TRBJ2-5, with D perhaps matching TRBD1 (5 bases). This CDR3 is built from 15 residues. The V gene lost 5 bases and the J gene lost 5 bases, with 19 bases spanning the gap. Germline values: CDR1 SGHKS, CDR2 YYEKEE (reference sequence). CDR3 sequence: CASSLRQLQMETQYF. CDR3 bases: TGTGCCAGCAGTTTAAGACAGCTCCAGATGGAGACCCAGTACTTC.

V and J are TRBV19 and TRBJ2-1; D is undetermined. Germline-derived CDR1 and CDR2 are LNHDA and SQIVND (reference sequence). The ends were cut back, 3 bases at V and 0 bases at J, with 12 bases in the middle. CDR3 length: 16 amino acids. CDR3 nucleotides: TGTGCCAGTAGTATTTCGGCGAAAAGCTCCTACAATGAGCAGTTCTTC. Translated: CASSISAKSSYNEQFF.

As concerns this clone: At the DNA level, this CDR3 is encoded by other sequences in the same sample as well. This sequence joins TRBV5-6 and TRBJ2-4; D could derive from TRBD1 or TRBD2 (5 bases each). This CDR3 region has 15 residues. CDR1 and CDR2 (germline): SGHDT, YYEEEE. Deletions cut 4 bases from V and 3 bases from J, with 14 bases between. For the CDR3, the DNA is TGTGCCAGCAGCCCCCCTGGGACGCTCAAAAACATTCAGTACTTC. Its protein product is CASSPPGTLKNIQYF.

V is TRBV5-1 and J is TRBJ1-1; D is undetermined. Trimming removed 0 bases at V and 2 bases at J, with 14 bases between. Looked up from germline, CDR1 is SGHRS and CDR2 is YFSETQ. CDR3 length: 16 amino acids. The CDR3, as DNA: TGCGCCAGCAGCTTGGGGCCCTTTGGTAGTAACACTGAAGCTTTCTTT. Its protein is CASSLGPFGSNTEAFF. Full variable domain (missing parts from reference TRBV5-1 and TRBJ1-1): KAGVTQTPRYLIKTRGQQVTLSCSPISGHRSVSWYQQTPGQGLQFLFEYFSETQRNKGNFPGRFSGRQFSNSRSEMNVSTLELGDSALYLCASSLGPFGSNTEAFFGQGTRLTVV.

This chain joins TRBV11-1 and TRBJ2-7; possibly TRBD1 or TRBD2 for D (5 bases each). The ends were cut back, 5 bases at V and 0 bases at J, with 11 bases in the middle. This CDR3 has 14 amino acids. In germline, CDR1 is SGHAT, CDR2 FQDESV (reference sequence). CDR3 sequence: CASSRKGSSYEQYF. The CDR3 DNA sequence: TGTGCCAGCAGCCGTAAGGGGAGCTCCTACGAGCAGTACTTC. The full variable domain, in which reference TRBV11-1 and TRBJ2-7 provide the parts outside the CDR3, is EAEVAQSPRYKITEKSQAVAFWCDPISGHATLYWYRQILGQGPELLVQFQDESVVDDSQLPKDRFSAERLKGVDSTLKIQPAELGDSAMYLCASSRKGSSYEQYFGPGTRLTVT.

With regard to this clone: At the DNA level, this CDR3 is encoded by other sequences in the same sample as well. The chain combines TRBV19 with TRBJ2-5; D possibly corresponds to TRBD1 (5 bases). Between the trimmed V and J ends, which lost 5 bases and 2 bases, there was a span of 6 bases. There are 12 residues in the CDR3. The germline gives CDR1 LNHDA, CDR2 SQIVND (reference sequence). CDR3 nucleotide sequence: TGTGCCAGTAGTCGGACACAAGAGACCCAGTACTTC. It specifies CASSRTQETQYF.

The chain is built from TRBV18 and TRBJ1-5; TRBD1 aligns across 7 bases. The trim removed 2 bases at V and 5 bases at J, leaving 6 bases unmatched. CDR1 is KGHSH and CDR2 is LQKENI in the germline V gene. CDR3 length equals 15 residues. The CDR3 DNA is TGTGCCAGCTCACCAAACATAGGGGGCGATCAGCCCCAGCATTTT. This sequence encodes CASSPNIGGDQPQHF.